This T cell receptor beta chain originates from a study of blood T cell repertoires in COVID-19. The overall study: Samples taken during acute and convalescent COVID-19 were collected in the United States, Italy and Spain. Sources were T cells, B-cell-depleted T cells, or PBMCs; the material itself was cDNA or gDNA.

In the original analysis: Reference gene primer amplification yielded estimated nucleated cell counts. Sequencing used immunoSEQ multiplex PCR; TCRdb keeps in-frame clones, though not all of them. V and J calls and clone size are copied from that table; D and trimming were computed from the DNA. The data show 150,000 to 200,000 clones, with roughly four fifths seen just once and 11% held by the top ten. Germline lookup yields CDR1 MNHEY and CDR2 SVGAGI. The CDR3 is 16 residues long. Trimming took 0 bases from V and 2 from J; bases not matched to a gene: 3. The sequenced sample was peripheral blood. The clonotype was recovered from a man aged 55-75 years with active or convalescent COVID-19. This chain joins TRBV6-5 and TRBJ1-3; 8 bases are a match to TRBD1. In DNA, the CDR3 is TGTGCCAGCAGTTACTCTATGGGACAGGCTGGAAACACCATATATTTT. The encoded protein is CASSYSMGQAGNTIYF.